What follows are 7 T cell receptor beta chains derived from one specimen sequenced in a study of graft-versus-host responses after intestinal transplantation listed by TCRdb under 2021. In light of the paper, this sample's time point label describes: cells obtained before transplantation from donor or recipient. Their antigen targets remain unknown. Library preparation was by the immunoSEQ multiplex PCR assay. TCRdb took over this immuneACCESS table, retaining in-frame rearrangements with V and J assigned. Such tables are incomplete; in checked studies, under half of the missing clones stem from an unresolved V gene, and the remainder is unexplained. The sample table lists 90,000 to 150,000 clones, about 95% of them with a count of one. Jointly, the top ten make up over 2.5% of the sample. Specimen: unstimulated CD8+ T cells sorted from spleen or lymph node cells, collected before intestinal transplant. The receptors were sampled from a human donor who received an intestinal transplant.

The chain recombines TRBV10-1 with TRBJ2-5; 9 bases are a match to TRBD1. From germline, CDR1 is WNHNN and CDR2 SYGVQD (reference sequence). The CDR3 is 15 amino acids. Trimming took 3 bases from V and 6 from J; bases not matched to a gene: 8. This chain's CDR3 is CASSDSTGTGKTQYF. In nucleotides, the CDR3 is TGCGCCAGCAGTGACTCGACAGGGACAGGGAAGACCCAGTACTTC.

This chain joins TRBV27 and TRBJ2-7; a weak D match, TRBD2 (6 bases). Germline lookup yields CDR1 MNHEY and CDR2 SMNVEV (reference sequence). Trimming took off 2 bases at V and 1 base at J, with 9 bases between the two ends. The CDR3 is 14 residues long. The CDR3: CASSLGGLSYEQYF. CDR3 DNA sequence: TGTGCCAGCAGTTTAGGAGGGTTATCCTACGAGCAGTACTTC.

This clone showed up just once. This chain uses TRBV6-6 with TRBJ1-5, with TRBD1 as a possible D gene (6 bases). V was clipped by 5 bases and J by 4 bases, with 12 bases between them. Germline V gene data show CDR1 as MNHNY and CDR2 as SVGAGI (reference sequence). The CDR3 runs 14 residues. DNA for the CDR3: TGTGCCAGCAGTCCGGACAGCGGGAATCAGCCCCAGCATTTT. This encodes CASSPDSGNQPQHF.

This clone appeared a few times. The J gene is TRBJ2-1, the V gene TRBV4-3; 8 positions agree with TRBD2. After removal of 0 bases from V and 3 bases from J, the junction contained 7 bases not matched to a gene. The CDR3 is 17 residues long. Germline V gene data show CDR1 as LGHNA and CDR2 as YSLEER. In DNA, the CDR3 is TGCGCCAGCAGCCAAGAGTCCCGACGGGAGGGCTACAATGAGCAGTTCTTC. Its protein is CASSQESRREGYNEQFF.

The J gene is TRBJ1-2, the V gene TRBV7-9, with D possibly being TRBD1 (6 bases). V was shortened by 4 bases and J by 1 base, with 16 bases between the two germline ends. CDR1 and CDR2 (germline): SEHNR, FQNEAQ (reference sequence). The CDR3 totals 16 residues. The CDR3 loop is CASSSPHGGGNYGYTF. As DNA, the CDR3 is TGTGCCAGCAGCTCTCCCCATGGAGGGGGTAACTATGGCTACACCTTC.

The V gene is TRBV28, the J gene TRBJ2-1; 8 bases agree with TRBD2. Trimming removed 3 bases from V and 8 bases from J; junction bases left unmatched: 9. This CDR3 comprises 15 residues. Germline-derived CDR1 and CDR2 are MDHEN and SYDVKM. CDR3 sequence: CASSFPWAGGDEQFF. CDR3 bases: TGTGCCAGCAGTTTCCCTTGGGCGGGAGGAGATGAGCAGTTCTTC.

This chain connects TRBV7-9 to TRBJ2-7; 7 nucleotides agree with TRBD2. J lost 6 bases, V lost 5 bases, and 16 bases had no gene match. CDR1 and CDR2 from the germline V gene are SEHNR and FQNEAQ (reference sequence). The CDR3 length is 16 residues. CDR3 sequence: CASSPPSRELGVEQYF. The CDR3 DNA reads as TGTGCCAGCAGCCCCCCCTCGCGGGAGCTGGGGGTCGAGCAGTACTTC.